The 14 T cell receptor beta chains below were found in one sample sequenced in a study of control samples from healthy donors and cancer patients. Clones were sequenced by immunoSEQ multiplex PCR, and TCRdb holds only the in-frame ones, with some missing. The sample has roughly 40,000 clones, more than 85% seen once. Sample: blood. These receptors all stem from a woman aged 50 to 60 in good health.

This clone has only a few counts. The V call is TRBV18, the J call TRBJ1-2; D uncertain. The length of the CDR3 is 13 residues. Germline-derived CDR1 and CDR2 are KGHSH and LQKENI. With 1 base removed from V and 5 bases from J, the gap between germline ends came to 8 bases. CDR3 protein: CASSPQGRYGYTF. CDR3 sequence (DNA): TGTGCCAGCTCACCACAGGGTCGGTATGGCTACACCTTC.

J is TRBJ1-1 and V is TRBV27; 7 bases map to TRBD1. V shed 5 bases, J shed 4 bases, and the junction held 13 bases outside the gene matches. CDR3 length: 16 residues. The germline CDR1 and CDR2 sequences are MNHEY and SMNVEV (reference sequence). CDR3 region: CASSPGQEQGVTEAFF. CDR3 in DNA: TGTGCCAGCAGTCCCGGACAGGAGCAAGGTGTCACTGAAGCTTTCTTT.

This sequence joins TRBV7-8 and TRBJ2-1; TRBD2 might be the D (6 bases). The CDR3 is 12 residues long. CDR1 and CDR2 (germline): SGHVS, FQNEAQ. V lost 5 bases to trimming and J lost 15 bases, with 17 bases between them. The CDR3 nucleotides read TGTGCCAGCAGCCTAGGAGGGGATGGCGGGTTCTTC. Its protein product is CASSLGGDGGFF.

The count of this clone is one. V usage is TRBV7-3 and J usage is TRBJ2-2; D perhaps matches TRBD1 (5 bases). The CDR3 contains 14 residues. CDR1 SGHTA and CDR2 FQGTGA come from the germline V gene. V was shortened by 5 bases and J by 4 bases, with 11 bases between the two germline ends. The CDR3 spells CASSLGQTTGELFF. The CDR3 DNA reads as TGTGCCAGCAGCCTCGGACAAACCACCGGGGAGCTGTTTTTT.

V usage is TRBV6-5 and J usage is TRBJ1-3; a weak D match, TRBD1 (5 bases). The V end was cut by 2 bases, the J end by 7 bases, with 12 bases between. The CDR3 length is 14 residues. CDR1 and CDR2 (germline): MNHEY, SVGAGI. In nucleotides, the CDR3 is TGTGCCAGCAGTTACGGTGGACAAGGGAACACCATATATTTT. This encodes CASSYGGQGNTIYF.

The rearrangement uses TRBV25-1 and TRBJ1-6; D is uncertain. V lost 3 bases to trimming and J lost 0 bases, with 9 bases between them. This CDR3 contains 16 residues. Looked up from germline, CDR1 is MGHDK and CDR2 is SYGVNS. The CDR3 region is CASSDPGSSYNSPLHF. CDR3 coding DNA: TGTGCCAGCAGTGACCCGGGTAGCTCCTATAATTCACCCCTCCACTTT.

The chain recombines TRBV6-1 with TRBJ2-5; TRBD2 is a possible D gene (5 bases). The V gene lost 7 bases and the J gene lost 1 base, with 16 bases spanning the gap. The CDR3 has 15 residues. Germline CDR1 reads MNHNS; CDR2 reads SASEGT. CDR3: CASMVVTGLQETQYF. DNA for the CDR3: TGTGCCAGCATGGTCGTAACCGGACTCCAAGAGACCCAGTACTTC.

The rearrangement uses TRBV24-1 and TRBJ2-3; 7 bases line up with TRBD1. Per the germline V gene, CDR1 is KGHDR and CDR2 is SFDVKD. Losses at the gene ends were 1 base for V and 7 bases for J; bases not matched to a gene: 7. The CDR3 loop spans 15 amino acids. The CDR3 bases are TGTGCCACCAGTGATTTAACACAGGGGAGACATACGCAGTATTTT. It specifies CATSDLTQGRHTQYF.

As DNA, the CDR3 is TGTGCCAGTACAACCGGGACAGGGGCGAATCAGCCCCAGCATTTT. Its protein is CASTTGTGANQPQHF. The chain carries TRBV19 and TRBJ1-5; 10 bases fit TRBD1. Germline V CDR1 and CDR2: LNHDA, SQIVND (reference sequence). The CDR3 runs to 15 residues. Trimming cost V 7 bases and J 4 bases; bases outside gene matches: 7.

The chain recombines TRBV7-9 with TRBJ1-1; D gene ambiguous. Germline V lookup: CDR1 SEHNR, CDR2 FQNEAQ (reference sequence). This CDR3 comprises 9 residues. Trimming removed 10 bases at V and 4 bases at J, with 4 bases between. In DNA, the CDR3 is TGTGCCACCACCACTGAAGCTTTCTTT. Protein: CATTTEAFF.

The CDR3 loop is CASSSRGKTQYF. The CDR3 DNA is TGTGCCAGCAGTTCTAGGGGAAAGACCCAGTACTTC. The rearrangement uses TRBV2 and TRBJ2-5, with D possibly TRBD1 on 5 matching bases. The CDR3 has 12 amino acids. Germline values: CDR1 SNHLY, CDR2 FYNNEI. Deletions cut 5 bases from V and 6 bases from J, with 10 bases between.

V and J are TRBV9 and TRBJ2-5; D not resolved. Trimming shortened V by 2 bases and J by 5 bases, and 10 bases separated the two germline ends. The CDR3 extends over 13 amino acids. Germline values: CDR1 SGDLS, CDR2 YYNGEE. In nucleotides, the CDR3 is TGTGCCAGCAGCGTGGGGTCCGGGGAGACCCAGTACTTC. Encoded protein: CASSVGSGETQYF. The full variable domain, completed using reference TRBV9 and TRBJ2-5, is DSGVTQTPKHLITATGQRVTLRCSPRSGDLSVYWYQQSLDQGLQFLIQYYNGEERAKGNILERFSAQQFPDLHSELNLSSLELGDSALYFCASSVGSGETQYFGPGTRLLVL.

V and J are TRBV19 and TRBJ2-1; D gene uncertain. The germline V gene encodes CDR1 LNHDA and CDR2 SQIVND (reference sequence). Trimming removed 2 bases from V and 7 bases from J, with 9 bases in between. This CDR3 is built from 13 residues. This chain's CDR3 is CASSITRSNEQFF. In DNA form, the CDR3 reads TGTGCCAGTAGTATAACGCGGAGTAATGAGCAGTTCTTC.

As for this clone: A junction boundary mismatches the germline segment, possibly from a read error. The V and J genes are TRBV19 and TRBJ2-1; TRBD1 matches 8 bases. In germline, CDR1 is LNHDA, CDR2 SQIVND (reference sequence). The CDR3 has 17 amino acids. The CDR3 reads CASSLVRTGFSHNEQFF. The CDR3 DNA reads TGTGCCAGTAGCCTGGTCCGGACAGGGTTCTCCCACAATGAGCAGTTCTTC.